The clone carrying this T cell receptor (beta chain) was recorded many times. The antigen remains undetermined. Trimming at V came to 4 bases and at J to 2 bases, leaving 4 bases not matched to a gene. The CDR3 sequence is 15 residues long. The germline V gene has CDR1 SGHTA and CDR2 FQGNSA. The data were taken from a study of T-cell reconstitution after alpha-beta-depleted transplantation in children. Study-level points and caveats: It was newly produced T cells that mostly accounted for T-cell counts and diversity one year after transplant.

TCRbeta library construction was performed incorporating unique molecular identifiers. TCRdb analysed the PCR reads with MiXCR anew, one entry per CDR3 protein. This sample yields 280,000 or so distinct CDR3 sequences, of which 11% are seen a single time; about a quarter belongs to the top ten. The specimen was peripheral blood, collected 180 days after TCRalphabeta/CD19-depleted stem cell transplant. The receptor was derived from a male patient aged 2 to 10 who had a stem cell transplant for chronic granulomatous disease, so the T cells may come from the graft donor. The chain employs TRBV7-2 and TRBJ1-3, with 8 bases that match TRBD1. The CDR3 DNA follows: TGTGCCAGCAGCTCCAGGGGGCGCCCTGGAAACACCATATATTTT. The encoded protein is CASSSRGRPGNTIYF.